A selection of T cell receptor beta chains follows, all from one sample in a study of PD-L1 blockade in urothelial cancer. The assay was immunoSEQ multiplex PCR, and TCRdb's table has in-frame clones only and misses some. The table shows roughly 56,000 clones, with approximately 80% occurring only once. The sample in question was PBMCs, obtained around atezolizumab (anti-PD-L1) treatment. The receptor set was obtained from a man in his 70s with urothelial cancer. The CDR3 runs from the conserved cysteine through the conserved F or W.

V gene	J gene	CDR3 protein
TRBV7-2	TRBJ2-1	CASSYLRGISYNEQFF
TRBV5-6	TRBJ2-7	CASTTSGGTSGRSPYEQYF
TRBV2	TRBJ2-1	CASSEGLHGEQFF
TRBV19	TRBJ1-2	CASSAQHRVGYTF
TRBV19	TRBJ1-5	CASRHRGQQSNQPQHF
TRBV2	TRBJ1-1	CASSHDRRGTNTEAFF
TRBV2	TRBJ2-2	CASSARQLAGELFF
TRBV30	TRBJ2-1	CAWSVGLAGNNEQFF
TRBV4-1	TRBJ2-2	CASSQKWQVYTGELFF
TRBV9	TRBJ2-7	CASSVGSGGGSYEQYF
TRBV19	TRBJ2-5	CASSSDSQETQYF
TRBV5-6	TRBJ2-7	CASSGWGRGSHEQYF
TRBV5-1	TRBJ2-3	CASRVGLAGSDTQYF
TRBV6-1	TRBJ2-2	CATRTSTTGELFF
TRBV7-2	TRBJ2-7	CASSLDTYEQYF
TRBV5-4	TRBJ2-5	CASSLGGAEETQYF
TRBV6-1	TRBJ2-1	CASSQKRLLNEQFF
TRBV12-5	TRBJ2-1	CASGGDKWDNNEQFF
TRBV13	TRBJ2-7	CASGTSGRVSYEQYF
TRBV5-1	TRBJ1-5	CASSPDWNQPQHF
TRBV19	TRBJ2-3	CASSTSDTGPQTTQYF
TRBV28	TRBJ2-5	CASCHRGRETQYF
TRBV2	TRBJ2-7	CASSEKGTGISYEQYF
TRBV15	TRBJ1-4	CATSRGQEREKLFF
TRBV4-1	TRBJ2-3	CASSQRLSATDTQYF
TRBV7-2	TRBJ2-3	CASSLVQGQDTQYF
TRBV5-1	TRBJ2-5	CASSLVAGGSGETQYF
TRBV18	TRBJ1-1	CASGTGGNTEAFF
TRBV25-1	TRBJ1-1	CASSESGGRTEAFF
TRBV18	TRBJ2-7	CASSPRGAIYEQYF
TRBV6-1	TRBJ2-7	CASRGQRGPYEQYF
TRBV7-3	TRBJ2-2	CASSVTSGSTGELFF
TRBV19	TRBJ1-2	CASSRRMGGYTF
TRBV29-1	TRBJ1-2	CSVNTPGQGHDYGYTF
TRBV4-1	TRBJ2-7	CASSPTGTRTTYEQYF
TRBV7-8	TRBJ2-1	CASSSTLWDRGRNEQFF
TRBV6-1	TRBJ2-7	CASRGRGPTYEQYF
TRBV30	TRBJ1-2	CAMESRGQGYTF
TRBV7-2	TRBJ1-3	CASSPDRVNTIYF
TRBV11-2	TRBJ2-7	CASSLAPTYEQYF
TRBV7-9	TRBJ2-5	CASSLLAGGETQYF